The source of this TCR beta chain is a study of cytomegalovirus exposure and HLA in healthy donors. About the research overall: Researchers previously reported finding about 110 million unique TCR beta sequences from approximately 190 million T cells.

Germline assignment: CDR1 MGHDK and CDR2 SYGVNS. The V segment lost 5 bases and the J segment 0 bases; nucleotides outside the gene matches: 7. The CDR3 is made up of 17 amino acids. On this clone itself: The antigen remains undetermined.

The PCR employed 60 Vbeta primers together with 13 Jbeta primers. Measured with immunoSEQ multiplex PCR; TCRdb has only the in-frame clones, and not every one. The table lists roughly 120,000 clones, less than 85% of them singletons. Study-wide results and limits: Common viral pathogens seemed to be connected with several of the most significant clusters, according to a later analysis. Accurate prediction of most subjects' HLA-A and HLA-B alleles from TCR beta sequences was reported.

Everyone who donated was a healthy bone marrow donor. The sequenced sample consisted of PBMCs. This receptor was obtained from a woman in her forties in good health and CMV-seronegative. V is TRBV25-1 and J is TRBJ2-6; 7 nucleotides align to TRBD1. The CDR3: CASSPTGIPSGANVLTF. The CDR3, as DNA: TGTGCCAGCAGTCCGACAGGGATCCCCTCTGGGGCCAACGTCCTGACTTTC.